This T cell receptor (beta chain) derives from a study of T cell repertoires in cytomegalovirus infection. Overall study: Peptides in the study included HLA-C-restricted and HLA-B-restricted CMV epitopes. CMV infection and matching HLA type were both indicated by public TCR beta signatures. Findings of the study overall: Carriers of CMV plus the relevant HLA were identified by cumulative public TCR beta family frequency. It was HLA-C-restricted CMV-specific TCR beta clonotypes that dominated the response ex vivo.

TCRdb re-called the reads through MiXCR, storing one row per CDR3 protein. The sample lists under 850,000 distinct CDR3 sequences, 30% to 40% occurring once. About this clonotype: Its specificity is unknown.

This CDR3 is 13 amino acids long. V shed 3 bases and J shed 7 bases, with 12 bases lying between them. Per the germline V gene, CDR1 is MGHRA and CDR2 is YSYEKL. The rearrangement links TRBV4-1 to TRBJ1-1; no reliable D call. This TCR was recovered from a human donor in good health (CMV status not recorded). Some clones in this sample may be carry-over from other donors' samples. Specimen: cultured PBMCs, collected from culture after CMV antigen stimulation. Here the CDR3 reads CASSHVRADEAFF. The CDR3 nucleotides read TGCGCCAGCAGCCACGTTAGGGCAGATGAAGCTTTCTTT.